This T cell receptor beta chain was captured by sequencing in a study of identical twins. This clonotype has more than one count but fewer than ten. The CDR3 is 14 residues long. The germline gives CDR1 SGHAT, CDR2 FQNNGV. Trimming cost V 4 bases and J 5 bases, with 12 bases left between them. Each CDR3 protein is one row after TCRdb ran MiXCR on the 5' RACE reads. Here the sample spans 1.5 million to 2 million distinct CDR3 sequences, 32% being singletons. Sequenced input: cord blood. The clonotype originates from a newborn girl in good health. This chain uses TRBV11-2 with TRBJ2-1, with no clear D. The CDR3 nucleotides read TGTGCCAGCAGCTCTCTTCGGACCAACAATGAGCAGTTCTTC. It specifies CASSSLRTNNEQFF.